This TCR beta chain was documented in a study of metastatic and nonmetastatic thyroid tumors. Study-level information: From malignant and benign thyroid patients, repertoires in blood and in tumor or nodule tissue were compared.

A note on this clone: What it recognizes is unknown.

There were no patients who had received any treatment before thyroid surgery. Findings and limits, study-wide: The reported finding was significantly higher TCR beta diversity in malignant thyroid tumors relative to benign nodules, in blood and tumor.

The CDR3 consists of 14 residues. V lost 5 bases and J lost 13, with 18 bases in between. From germline, CDR1 is SGHVS and CDR2 FQNEAQ. In the original processing: Researchers built a distant-metastasis classifier for papillary thyroid cancer that drew on CDR3 differences across clinicopathological groups. TCRdb redid the clone calls on the PCR reads using MiXCR. These V and J calls originate from TCRdb's pipeline instead of the authors' own analysis. Of 3,000 to 3,500 clones in the sample, approximately 40% were seen once. The TCR sequence derives from a female donor with papillary thyroid cancer or a benign thyroid nodule (not recorded which). Some clones in this sample may be carry-over from other donors' samples. Material: adjacent normal tissue. V usage is TRBV7-8 and J usage is TRBJ1-6; no reliable D call. CDR3 DNA: TGTGCCAGCAGCGCCGACACCGGGGATGGGCCCCTCCACTTT. As protein: CASSADTGDGPLHF.